This T cell receptor (beta chain) originates from a study of blood T cell repertoires in COVID-19 (dated by TCRdb to 2020 to 2021). Study-wide context: Samples covering the acute and convalescent phases of COVID-19 were provided by collaborators in the United States, Italy and Spain. The material from the prospective study consisted of cDNA or gDNA derived from T cells, B-cell-depleted T cells, or PBMCs. Subjects who had been exposed to COVID-19, were actively infected with it, or had recovered from it provided the deeply sampled blood TCRbeta repertoires that made up the dataset. The repertoires were made available in a free public database intended to serve as a resource for research on the immune response to SARS-CoV-2. The samples were drawn from the first 160 participants of the ongoing ImmuneRACE study and from more than 1,000 subjects provided by 6 global collaborators. A de-identified subject ID, COVID-19 status, age in years and sex were almost always included in the sample metadata. HLA class I and class II types, where available, came from metadata supplied by the sample provider rather than from assay-based typing.

TCRbeta CDR3 regions were amplified from genomic DNA by means of the immunoSEQ Assay, a bias-controlled multiplex PCR. The authors' analysis ran thus. Within the assay, amplification of reference gene primers was used to estimate how many nucleated cells each sample contained. To quantify the absolute abundance of each unique TCRbeta CDR3 rearrangement, sequence reads were collapsed and filtered. For each sample, productive Simpson clonality was calculated as the square root of Simpson's diversity index across productive rearrangements. TCRdb re-hosts the immuneACCESS table, in-frame sequences only. Its copies lack some clones; in the studies checked, an unresolved V gene accounts for under half of them, and the cause for the rest is not known. V, J and clone size are those of that table, while D and trimming were read from the DNA. Recorded for this sample are about 380,000 clones; around 90% of them occurred a single time. Jointly, the top ten make up approximately 7% of the sample.

Trimming at the junction amounts to 5 bases on V and 8 bases on J, and the germline ends lie 15 bases apart. Its CDR3 holds 14 amino acids, cysteine through phenylalanine. Only the CDR3 part of the read is kept: 42 bases, read in frame from the first base. The CDR1 and CDR2 encoded by the germline V gene (reference sequence) are LNHDA and SQIVND. On this clone itself: Its antigen is still unknown. No much larger clonotype is one base removed from it; base qualities were not supplied.

Collaborating institutions collected whole blood in K2EDTA tubes following their own protocols. Collaborator samples were shipped for TCRbeta analysis as frozen whole blood, isolated PBMCs, or DNA extracted from either sample type. Results and caveats for the whole study, not just this receptor: How much clinical and demographic metadata was included differed by source and by participant, and the metadata was provided uncurated.

Sequenced sample: peripheral blood. Recombination connected TRBV19 to TRBJ1-4; possibly the D gene is TRBD1, per 5 matching bases. This receptor was obtained from a man aged 18 to 30 with active or convalescent COVID-19. This receptor has the CDR3 CASSREGVREKLFF. The sequence in DNA is TGTGCCAGTAGTCGCGAAGGGGTGCGAGAAAAACTGTTTTTT.